This entry lists 32 T cell receptor beta chains sequenced from one sample in a study of cytomegalovirus exposure and HLA in healthy donors. 13 Jbeta primers and 60 Vbeta primers were used for the PCR. Repertoires were generated with immunoSEQ multiplex PCR, while TCRdb's copy carries only in-frame clones and drops some. The sample records about 210,000 clones, approximately 81% being singletons. Sequenced sample: PBMCs. Receptors were obtained from a man aged 25 to 45 in good health and CMV-seronegative.

The J gene is TRBJ2-1, the V gene TRBV7-9; 9 nucleotides match TRBD1. The germline CDR1 and CDR2 sequences are SEHNR and FQNEAQ (reference sequence). The CDR3 loop spans 16 amino acids. V lost 5 bases and J lost 7; bases outside the gene matches: 12. The CDR3 DNA reads as TGTGCCAGCAGCACCTCCGGGACAGGGAGAAGGAATGAGCAGTTCTTC. As protein: CASSTSGTGRRNEQFF. The full variable domain, rest sourced from reference TRBV7-9 and TRBJ2-1, is DTGVSQNPRHKITKRGQNVTFRCDPISEHNRLYWYRQTLGQGPEFLTYFQNEAQLEKSRLLSDRFSAERPKGSFSTLEIQRTEQGDSAMYLCASSTSGTGRRNEQFFGPGTRLTVL.

This clone has only one observation. The J gene is TRBJ2-7, the V gene TRBV28; tentatively, D is TRBD1 (5 bases). This CDR3 spans 14 amino acids. Trimming removed 8 bases from V and 3 bases from J, with 17 bases in between. Germline values: CDR1 MDHEN, CDR2 SYDVKM. CDR3 DNA sequence: TGTGCCAGCTCGACAGTCAGAACTTTCTACGAGCAGTACTTC. Its protein product is CASSTVRTFYEQYF.

This clone showed up just a few times. The chain carries TRBV5-1 and TRBJ2-1; D uncertain. Germline V gene sequence: CDR1 SGHRS, CDR2 YFSETQ. The V end lost 3 bases, the J end lost 8 bases, and 21 bases lay between the germline ends. The CDR3 totals 16 residues. CDR3 in amino acids: CASSSTTPTPTDEQFF. CDR3 sequence (DNA): TGCGCCAGCAGCTCTACGACTCCAACCCCCACCGATGAGCAGTTCTTC.

This clone was counted a single time. The chain combines TRBV5-6 with TRBJ2-7; the D is unclear. The length of the CDR3 is 12 residues. Germline CDR1 is SGHDT and CDR2 is YYEEEE. V gave up 0 bases and J gave up 5 bases, with 6 bases separating them. The CDR3 DNA is TGTGCCAGCAGCTTGGTCACTCACGAGCAGTACTTC. Translation: CASSLVTHEQYF.

The chain joins TRBV11-2 to TRBJ2-3, with D tentatively TRBD1 (5 bases). Germline V lookup: CDR1 SGHAT, CDR2 FQNNGV. V was cut by 5 bases and J by 2 bases, with 14 bases left in between. CDR3 length: 15 residues. CDR3 sequence: CASSPQGQPTDTQYF. The CDR3 DNA reads as TGTGCCAGCAGCCCCCAGGGCCAACCCACAGATACGCAGTATTTT.

The chain is built from TRBV27 and TRBJ1-2, with TRBD1 matching over 9 bases. The V segment lost 5 bases and the J segment 7 bases; nucleotides outside the gene matches: 8. Germline V CDR1 and CDR2: MNHEY, SMNVEV (reference sequence). This CDR3 has 14 amino acids. The CDR3 nucleotides are TGTGCCAGCAGTCCGGGACAGGGAAGGGCTGGCTACACCTTC. It specifies CASSPGQGRAGYTF.

The V gene is TRBV6-4, the J gene TRBJ1-1; 12 bases fit TRBD1. The CDR3 is 15 amino acids. After removal of 4 bases from V and 6 bases from J, the junction contained 6 bases not matched to a gene. CDR1 and CDR2 (germline): MRHNA, SNTAGT. The CDR3 loop reads CASSAGTGGVSEAFF. Written as DNA, the CDR3 is TGTGCCAGCAGTGCCGGGACAGGGGGCGTCTCTGAAGCTTTCTTT.

The V call is TRBV5-1, the J call TRBJ2-1, with 10 nucleotides matching TRBD2. Looked up from germline, CDR1 is SGHRS and CDR2 is YFSETQ. The CDR3 sequence is 19 residues long. The junction had 10 bases not matched to a gene; V was cut back by 1 base and J by 0 bases. The CDR3 loop is CASSLYRLAGVPSYNEQFF. For the CDR3, the DNA is TGCGCCAGCAGCTTGTATCGGCTAGCGGGGGTCCCCTCCTACAATGAGCAGTTCTTC.

The chain recombines TRBV6-6 with TRBJ2-3; weak D call: TRBD2 (5 bases). V shed 6 bases and J shed 1 base, with 5 bases lying between them. Germline-derived CDR1 and CDR2 are MNHNY and SVGAGI (reference sequence). The CDR3 spans 12 residues. The DNA for the CDR3 is TGTGCCAGCAGCGGGGGCACAGATACGCAGTATTTT. Protein: CASSGGTDTQYF.

This rearrangement joins TRBV27 to TRBJ2-1; D might be TRBD1 (5 bases). Germline V gene sequence: CDR1 MNHEY, CDR2 SMNVEV (reference sequence). With 7 bases removed from V and 8 bases from J, the gap between germline ends came to 12 bases. The CDR3 covers 12 residues. In nucleotides, the CDR3 is TGTGCCAGCACAACAGGTGGCTATGAGCAGTTCTTC. Protein: CASTTGGYEQFF.

This chain connects TRBV11-3 to TRBJ2-5; no reliable D call. V lost 5 bases and J 2 bases, leaving 18 bases between the germline ends. The CDR3 is 16 residues long. Germline assignment: CDR1 SGHNT and CDR2 YENEEA. The CDR3: CASSPGLSFAQETQYF. The DNA for the CDR3 is TGTGCCAGCAGCCCCGGTTTGAGCTTCGCGCAAGAGACCCAGTACTTC.

The chain joins TRBV2 to TRBJ2-7, with TRBD1 matching over 8 bases. Unmatched junction bases numbered 7, after V lost 2 bases and J lost 4 bases. Germline V lookup: CDR1 SNHLY, CDR2 FYNNEI. The CDR3 extends over 15 amino acids. The CDR3, as DNA: TGTGCCAGCAGTGAATCGGCAGGGGGCTTATACGAGCAGTACTTC. This encodes CASSESAGGLYEQYF.

This chain joins TRBV7-9 and TRBJ1-2; D not certain. The CDR3 contains 14 residues. V was pared by 1 base and J by 6 bases, with 12 bases between. Germline CDR1 and CDR2: SEHNR and FQNEAQ (reference sequence). In DNA form, the CDR3 reads TGTGCCAGCAGCTTAGTGGGCGGGGTGGATGGCTACACCTTC. It translates to CASSLVGGVDGYTF. Looking up the rest from reference TRBV7-9 and TRBJ1-2 gives the full variable domain: DTGVSQNPRHKITKRGQNVTFRCDPISEHNRLYWYRQTLGQGPEFLTYFQNEAQLEKSRLLSDRFSAERPKGSFSTLEIQRTEQGDSAMYLCASSLVGGVDGYTFGSGTRLTVV.

This chain links TRBV28 with TRBJ1-1; tentative D call: TRBD1 (6 bases). The CDR3 has 13 amino acids. The germline V gene encodes CDR1 MDHEN and CDR2 SYDVKM. V was pared by 2 bases and J by 7 bases, with 11 bases between. This CDR3 is CASSLQTGGEAFF. For the CDR3, the DNA is TGTGCCAGCAGTTTACAGACAGGCGGTGAAGCTTTCTTT.

This clone was picked up a small number of times. The chain combines TRBV6-1 with TRBJ1-1; D remains unclear. Germline CDR1 is MNHNS and CDR2 is SASEGT. V shed 6 bases and J shed 6 bases, with 14 bases lying between them. The CDR3 runs to 13 residues. CDR3 protein: CASRREGRAEAFF. CDR3 DNA sequence: TGTGCCAGCAGACGAGAGGGTAGAGCTGAAGCTTTCTTT.

This clone was detected only once. The rearrangement links TRBV6-5 to TRBJ1-4; D remains unclear. The V gene lost 1 base and the J gene lost 5 bases, with 14 bases spanning the gap. CDR3 size: 16 residues. Germline V gene data show CDR1 as MNHEY and CDR2 as SVGAGI. CDR3 region: CASSYFVGSPNEKLFF. CDR3 DNA sequence: TGTGCCAGCAGTTACTTTGTTGGGAGCCCCAATGAAAAACTGTTTTTT.

The J gene is TRBJ2-3, the V gene TRBV19; D might be TRBD2 (6 bases). The germline V and J ends were trimmed by 8 bases and 3 bases, with 12 bases remaining between them. Germline V gene lookup returns CDR1 LNHDA and CDR2 SQIVND (reference sequence). The CDR3 runs to 13 residues. CDR3 nucleotides: TGTGCCAGTCGGAGGGAAGGGACAGATACGCAGTATTTT. This codes for CASRREGTDTQYF.

The chain couples TRBV4-1 to TRBJ1-1; 7 bases line up with TRBD1. The CDR3 totals 15 residues. CDR1 is MGHRA and CDR2 is YSYEKL in the germline V gene. The V segment lost 1 base and the J segment 5 bases; nucleotides outside the gene matches: 7. This chain's CDR3 is CASSQVDRLLTEAFF. In nucleotides, the CDR3 is TGCGCCAGCAGCCAAGTGGACAGGCTTCTAACTGAAGCTTTCTTT.

The chain is built from TRBV11-3 and TRBJ2-2; D remains ambiguous. This CDR3 comprises 12 residues. V shed 4 bases and J shed 4 bases, with 4 bases lying between them. The germline V gene has CDR1 SGHNT and CDR2 YENEEA. The CDR3 sequence: CASSSITGELFF. The CDR3 DNA reads as TGTGCCAGCAGCTCCATCACCGGGGAGCTGTTTTTT.

This chain joins TRBV7-2 and TRBJ1-2, with TRBD1 matching 8 bases. The germline V gene has CDR1 SGHTA and CDR2 FQGNSA. With 4 bases clipped from V and 1 base from J, the junction kept 2 bases outside the gene matches. There are 14 residues in the CDR3. The CDR3 protein is CASSYDRGNYGYTF. CDR3 coding DNA: TGTGCCAGCAGCTACGACAGGGGTAACTATGGCTACACCTTC.

This clone appeared a single time. J is TRBJ2-3 and V is TRBV2; TRBD2 might be the D (6 bases). The CDR3 runs to 15 residues. V lost 2 bases to trimming and J lost 0 bases, with 9 bases between them. CDR1 is SNHLY, CDR2 FYNNEI, per germline. CDR3 loop: CASSEWRGSTDTQYF. CDR3 bases: TGTGCCAGCAGTGAATGGCGGGGTAGCACAGATACGCAGTATTTT. Together with reference TRBV2 and TRBJ2-3, the CDR3 gives the full variable domain: EPEVTQTPSHQVTQMGQEVILRCVPISNHLYFYWYRQILGQKVEFLVSFYNNEISEKSEIFDDQFSVERPDGSNFTLKIRSTKLEDSAMYFCASSEWRGSTDTQYFGPGTRLTVL.

This chain connects TRBV4-2 to TRBJ2-3, with TRBD1 matching over 7 bases. The trim removed 0 bases at V and 4 bases at J, leaving 16 bases unmatched. The CDR3 consists of 19 residues. The germline V gene encodes CDR1 LGHNA and CDR2 YNFKEQ. CDR3 protein: CASSQDPPLGQVNPDTQYF. CDR3 in DNA: TGTGCCAGCAGCCAAGATCCCCCCCTCGGACAGGTCAACCCAGATACGCAGTATTTT.

This clone came up once. The gene calls are TRBV5-4 and TRBJ1-1, with D possibly TRBD1 on 5 matching bases. Per germline, CDR1 SGHNT and CDR2 YYREEE (reference sequence). The CDR3 length is 15 residues. V lost 1 base and J 4 bases, leaving 14 bases between the germline ends. CDR3 nucleotides: TGTGCCAGCAGCTTGCGAAAATCAAGGGGCACTGAAGCTTTCTTT. This sequence encodes CASSLRKSRGTEAFF. Combining the CDR3 with reference TRBV5-4 and TRBJ1-1 gives the whole variable domain ETGVTQSPTHLIKTRGQQVTLRCSSQSGHNTVSWYQQALGQGPQFIFQYYREEENGRGNFPPRFSGLQFPNYSSELNVNALELDDSALYLCASSLRKSRGTEAFFGQGTRLTVV.

J is TRBJ2-3 and V is TRBV5-1; no clear D gene. The CDR3 spans 12 residues. Germline V gene sequence: CDR1 SGHRS, CDR2 YFSETQ. Trimming shortened V by 3 bases and J by 2 bases, and 4 bases separated the two germline ends. The CDR3 nucleotides are TGCGCCAGCAGCTCCCTCACAGATACGCAGTATTTT. It codes for CASSSLTDTQYF.

On this clone: This sample includes further DNA sequences coding for the same CDR3. The chain combines TRBV5-1 with TRBJ1-3, with 8 bases that match TRBD1. J was trimmed by 4 bases and V by 4 bases; bases with no gene match: 4. The CDR3 extends over 14 amino acids. Germline V CDR1 and CDR2: SGHRS, YFSETQ. CDR3 bases: TGCGCCAGCAGCGCCGGACAGGGCGGAAACACCATATATTTT. Protein sequence: CASSAGQGGNTIYF.

This sequence joins TRBV4-1 and TRBJ1-2; 8 positions match TRBD1. The CDR3 runs 15 residues. The trim removed 2 bases at V and 4 bases at J, leaving 6 bases unmatched. The germline V gene encodes CDR1 MGHRA and CDR2 YSYEKL. CDR3 residues: CASSQKTGDSYGYTF. CDR3 coding DNA: TGCGCCAGCAGCCAAAAGACAGGGGATAGCTATGGCTACACCTTC.

This clone showed up just once. The genes are TRBV5-4 and TRBJ2-3; D call uncertain. Germline loops: CDR1 SGHNT, CDR2 YYREEE (reference sequence). V was clipped by 3 bases and J by 0 bases, with 11 bases between them. The CDR3 extends over 15 amino acids. DNA for the CDR3: TGTGCCAGCAGCTCCCGAATAACTAGCACAGATACGCAGTATTTT. Protein: CASSSRITSTDTQYF.

This clone was observed a few times. The V call is TRBV18, the J call TRBJ1-3, with a tentative D call TRBD1 (6 bases). This CDR3 region has 13 residues. Germline V gene lookup returns CDR1 KGHSH and CDR2 LQKENI. The germline V and J ends were trimmed by 9 bases and 7 bases, with 16 bases remaining between them. The CDR3 spells CASSLQGQNTIYF. As DNA, the CDR3 is TGTGCCAGTTCCCTACAGGGTCAGAACACCATATATTTT.

V and J are TRBV27 and TRBJ2-3, with 14 bases lining up with TRBD2. Germline V lookup: CDR1 MNHEY, CDR2 SMNVEV (reference sequence). The CDR3 totals 17 residues. Trimming removed 3 bases from V and 2 bases from J; junction bases left unmatched: 4. Written as DNA, the CDR3 is TGTGCCAGCAGTTTTGGGACTAGCGGGAGCCTCACAGATACGCAGTATTTT. As protein: CASSFGTSGSLTDTQYF.

J is TRBJ2-7 and V is TRBV7-2; D unresolved. Trimming removed 4 bases at V and 0 bases at J, with 10 bases between. The CDR3 is made up of 14 amino acids. The germline CDR1 and CDR2 sequences are SGHTA and FQGNSA. CDR3 residues: CASSSPLSSYEQYF. The CDR3 DNA reads TGTGCCAGCAGCTCACCCCTCAGCTCCTACGAGCAGTACTTC.

The chain has TRBV28 and TRBJ2-2, with D uncertain. Germline V gene sequence: CDR1 MDHEN, CDR2 SYDVKM. This CDR3 has 15 amino acids. V was cut by 5 bases and J by 4 bases, with 14 bases left in between. The CDR3 reads CASSPPGRSTGELFF. The CDR3 DNA reads TGTGCCAGCAGTCCCCCGGGTAGGAGCACCGGGGAGCTGTTTTTT.

The V gene is TRBV5-1, the J gene TRBJ2-1; 10 bases line up with TRBD2. Looked up from germline, CDR1 is SGHRS and CDR2 is YFSETQ. J was trimmed by 6 bases and V by 5 bases; bases with no gene match: 5. The CDR3 has 14 amino acids. DNA of the CDR3: TGCGCCAGCAGTCTAGCGGGGGCGGCCAATGAGCAGTTCTTC. This gives the protein CASSLAGAANEQFF.